Below, one T cell receptor (beta chain) is given with its context. Its specificity is not known. This record belongs to a study of cytomegalovirus exposure and HLA in healthy donors. Overall study: Inside one of the first data releases sat tens of millions of unique TCRs taken from HLA-typed donors.

60 Vbeta and 13 Jbeta primers were used in PCR. Profiling relied on immunoSEQ multiplex PCR, and the TCRdb table lists in-frame clones only, not all of them. Among 110,000 to 150,000 clones, over 75% were seen once, and the ten largest hold 8.8%. Study-level findings and limits: As immune exposure information, only CMV serostatus was available.

CDR1 and CDR2 (germline): SEHNR, FQNEAQ (reference sequence). The CDR3 is 16 amino acids. Trimming removed 6 bases from V and 8 bases from J; junction bases left unmatched: 14. The chain recombines TRBV7-9 with TRBJ2-1; 9 bases map to TRBD1. The TCR originated in a woman between 50 and 59 years old in good health and CMV-seropositive. Sequences were obtained from PBMCs. The CDR3 region is CASRSGGGTGRHEQFF. The CDR3 DNA follows: TGTGCCAGCAGGTCAGGCGGAGGGACAGGGCGGCATGAGCAGTTCTTC.